The present TCR beta chain was sequenced within a study of blood T cell repertoires in COVID-19. V lost 3 bases to trimming and J lost 2 bases, with 11 bases between them. Germline V lookup: CDR1 SGHRS, CDR2 YFSETQ. CDR3 length: 15 residues. Measured with immunoSEQ multiplex PCR; TCRdb has only the in-frame clones, and not every one. The profile covers some 250,000 clones, with more than 65% appearing a single time and roughly 8% taken by the ten largest. The clonotype comes from a woman older than 75 with acute or convalescent COVID-19. The chain uses TRBV5-1 and TRBJ2-2; maybe TRBD1 (6 bases). Sequenced: peripheral blood. The CDR3 DNA follows: TGCGCCAGCAGCTCGGGACACCTAAACACCGGGGAGCTGTTTTTT. The encoded protein is CASSSGHLNTGELFF.